This is a list of T cell receptor beta chains from one sample in a study of PD-1 blockade in classical Hodgkin lymphoma. Libraries were prepared by immunoSEQ multiplex PCR; TCRdb keeps only in-frame clonotypes and omits some of them. This table holds 45,000 to 50,000 clones, about three quarters found once. The sequences come from peripheral blood mononuclear cells (PBMCs), collected before the second cycle of nivolumab. Receptors originate from a human donor with classical Hodgkin lymphoma. Each CDR3 is given with its conserved first and last residue. D genes are given only for firm matches. Clone size appears in some rows only: once, few, many, or a class for an expanded clone.

. TRBJ2-1 . TRBV7-2 CASLGGQFF TGTGCCAGCCTGGGAGGGCAGTTCTTC
. TRBJ2-7 . TRBV5-4 CASSQNLDEQYF TGTGCCAGCAGCCAGAACTTGGACGAGCAGTACTTC
. TRBJ2-7 . TRBV7-3 CASRAGSSYEQYF TGTGCCAGCAGGGCGGGGAGCTCCTACGAGCAGTACTTC
. TRBJ2-1 . TRBV30 CAWTLLAGSYNEQFF TGTGCCTGGACTTTACTAGCCGGCTCCTACAATGAGCAGTTCTTC
. TRBJ1-3 . TRBV18 CASSPTPPMIGNTIYF TGTGCCAGCTCACCAACCCCTCCGATGATAGGAAACACCATATATTTT
. TRBJ2-6 . TRBV7-2 CASSQRPEGHVLTF TGTGCCAGCAGCCAGAGGCCGGAGGGGCACGTCCTGACTTTC
. TRBJ1-3 . TRBV9 CASRGTSGNTIYF TGTGCCAGCAGGGGGACCTCTGGAAACACCATATATTTT
once TRBJ1-3 . TRBV7-6 CASSSPSGLQGGNTIYF TGTGCCAGCAGCTCACCCTCGGGTCTGCAGGGAGGAAACACCATATATTTT
. TRBJ2-7 . TRBV5-1 CARKGHEQYF TGCGCCAGGAAGGGCCACGAGCAGTACTTC
. TRBJ1-2 TRBD1 TRBV29-1 CSVGATGGSGYTF TGCAGCGTTGGAGCGACAGGGGGCTCTGGCTACACCTTC
. TRBJ1-1 TRBD1 TRBV19 CASSPQGAGEAFF TGTGCCAGTAGCCCACAGGGGGCCGGTGAAGCTTTCTTT
. TRBJ1-2 . TRBV27 CASSLTGVGGYGYTF TGTGCCAGCAGTTTAACAGGCGTTGGTGGATATGGCTACACCTTC
few TRBJ1-1 . TRBV19 CASKRQPINTEAFF TGTGCCAGTAAAAGACAGCCGATTAACACTGAAGCTTTCTTT
. TRBJ2-1 . TRBV7-9 CASNEQFF TGTGCCAGCAATGAGCAGTTCTTC
. TRBJ2-3 . TRBV6-5 CASSYDPGLDTQYF TGTGCCAGCAGTTACGATCCGGGACTAGATACGCAGTATTTT
once TRBJ2-5 . TRBV11-3 CASSHLAPGQETQYF TGTGCCAGCAGTCATTTAGCCCCCGGGCAAGAGACCCAGTACTTC
. TRBJ2-7 TRBD2 TRBV7-9 CASRGRDLSPYEQYF TGTGCCAGCAGGGGGAGGGACCTCTCACCATACGAGCAGTACTTC
. TRBJ2-7 . TRBV13 CASSLIPYEQYF TGTGCCAGCAGCTTAATCCCCTACGAGCAGTACTTC
. TRBJ2-7 TRBD2 TRBV7-6 CASSLTSGSGRNEQYF TGTGCCAGCAGCTTAACTAGCGGGAGCGGCAGGAACGAGCAGTACTTC
. TRBJ1-1 . TRBV28 CASFTRGGSSPGAFF TGTGCCAGCTTTACCCGGGGGGGATCTTCCCCTGGAGCTTTCTTT
. TRBJ2-5 . TRBV6-6 CASGPDAGETQYF TGTGCCAGCGGTCCGGACGCTGGGGAGACCCAGTACTTC
. TRBJ2-5 TRBD1 TRBV5-1 CASSPGGGETQYF TGCGCCAGCAGTCCAGGGGGCGGTGAGACCCAGTACTTC
. TRBJ2-1 . TRBV6-5 CASSSGTSLYNEQFF TGTGCCAGCAGCTCCGGGACATCCTTATACAATGAGCAGTTCTTC
. TRBJ2-7 TRBD1 TRBV10-3 CAISFDRAREQYF TGTGCCATCAGCTTCGACAGGGCTCGCGAGCAGTACTTC
. TRBJ1-4 . TRBV27 CASSFGVIGEKLFF TGTGCCAGCAGTTTCGGGGTTATCGGGGAAAAACTGTTTTTT
. TRBJ2-1 . TRBV19 CASSIIANRGGEQFF TGTGCCAGTAGTATCATCGCGAACCGCGGTGGTGAGCAGTTCTTC
. TRBJ2-3 . TRBV5-4 CASSSSGTSTDTQYF TGTGCCAGCAGCAGTAGCGGCACCAGCACAGATACGCAGTATTTT
. TRBJ2-5 . TRBV19 CASSINQVETQYF TGTGCCAGTAGTATAAATCAGGTAGAGACCCAGTACTTC
. TRBJ2-2 . TRBV9 CASSAGVSPGELFF TGTGCCAGCAGCGCGGGGGTCTCCCCCGGGGAGCTGTTTTTT
. TRBJ1-1 TRBD1 TRBV7-9 CASSMTGWITEAFF TGTGCCAGCAGCATGACAGGGTGGATCACTGAAGCTTTCTTT
. TRBJ1-6 . TRBV19 CASMGEREFSPLHF TGTGCCAGTATGGGGGAACGGGAATTTTCACCCCTCCACTTT
few TRBJ1-1 . TRBV10-2 CASSGRAGNTEAFF TGCGCCAGCAGTGGAAGAGCTGGGAACACTGAAGCTTTCTTT
. TRBJ1-4 . TRBV5-4 CASSAKGEGEKLFF TGTGCCAGCAGCGCAAAGGGCGAAGGTGAAAAACTGTTTTTT
. TRBJ2-1 . TRBV18 CASSPNYGANEQFF TGTGCCAGCTCACCAAATTACGGAGCCAATGAGCAGTTCTTC
. TRBJ2-1 . TRBV27 CASSPDKSSYNEQFF TGTGCCAGCAGCCCTGACAAGAGCTCCTACAATGAGCAGTTCTTC
once TRBJ2-1 . TRBV10-3 CAISDWENEQFF TGTGCCATCAGTGACTGGGAAAATGAGCAGTTCTTC
. TRBJ2-2 TRBD1 TRBV9 CASSEGTGWAGELFF TGTGCCAGCAGCGAGGGGACAGGGTGGGCCGGGGAGCTGTTTTTT
few TRBJ1-2 . TRBV7-9 CASSPHGYGYTF TGTGCCAGCAGCCCACACGGATATGGCTACACCTTC
. TRBJ1-1 . TRBV4-3 CASSQDTRGTEAFF TGCGCCAGCAGCCAAGATACGAGGGGCACTGAAGCTTTCTTT
. TRBJ1-1 . TRBV5-6 CASSLAVAGSGAFF TGTGCCAGCAGCTTGGCCGTCGCAGGTAGTGGTGCTTTCTTT
. TRBJ1-2 . TRBV5-5 CASSPSDGFYGYTF TGTGCCAGCAGCCCTTCGGACGGATTCTATGGCTACACCTTC
. TRBJ2-3 . TRBV20-1 CSAKKADTQYF TGCAGTGCTAAGAAGGCAGATACGCAGTATTTT